Here is one TCR beta chain with its context. This CDR3 contains 13 residues. The V segment lost 1 base and the J segment 11 bases; nucleotides outside the gene matches: 11. Germline CDR1 is GTSNPN and CDR2 is SVGIG (reference sequence). Original data processing: How many nucleated cells were present was estimated from reference gene primer amplification. Generated by immunoSEQ multiplex PCR, the TCRdb table keeps only in-frame clones and is missing some. That table gives V, J and clone size, and the DNA gave D and trimming. The sample includes 200,000 to 250,000 clones, around nine tenths of them seen just once. The data originate from a study of blood T cell repertoires in COVID-19. Turning to the study itself: The origin of the acute and convalescent COVID-19 samples was the United States, Italy and Spain. Sample material is recorded as cDNA or gDNA derived from T cells, B-cell-depleted T cells, or PBMCs.

Sample: peripheral blood. The receptor's source is a man between 18 and 29 years old with active or convalescent COVID-19. The chain recombines TRBV30 with TRBJ2-7; TRBD1 matches at 7 bases. In DNA, the CDR3 is TGTGCCTGGAGTGCCGGCGACAGGGACGTGGAGTACTTC. As protein: CAWSAGDRDVEYF.